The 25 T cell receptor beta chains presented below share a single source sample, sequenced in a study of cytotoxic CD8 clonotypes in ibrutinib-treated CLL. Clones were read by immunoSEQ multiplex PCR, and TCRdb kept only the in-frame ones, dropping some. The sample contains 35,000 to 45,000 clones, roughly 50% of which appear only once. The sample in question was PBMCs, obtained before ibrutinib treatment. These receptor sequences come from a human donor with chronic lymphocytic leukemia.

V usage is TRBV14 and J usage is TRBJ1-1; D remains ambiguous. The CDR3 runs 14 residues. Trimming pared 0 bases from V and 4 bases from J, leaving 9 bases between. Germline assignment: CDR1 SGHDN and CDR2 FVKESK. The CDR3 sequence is CASSQDWEGTEAFF. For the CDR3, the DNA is TGTGCCAGCAGCCAAGATTGGGAGGGCACTGAAGCTTTCTTT. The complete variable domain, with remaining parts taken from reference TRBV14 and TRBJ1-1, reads EAGVTQFPSHSVIEKGQTVTLRCDPISGHDNLYWYRRVMGKEIKFLLHFVKESKQDESGMPNNRFLAERTGGTYSTLKVQPAELEDSGVYFCASSQDWEGTEAFFGQGTRLTVV.

The CDR3 reads CASSLSGEETQYF. CDR3 DNA sequence: TGTGCCAGCAGCTTATCCGGGGAAGAGACCCAGTACTTC. V gene TRBV11-1 combines with J gene TRBJ2-5; D is possibly TRBD2 (5 bases). The CDR3 is 13 amino acids. CDR1 and CDR2 (germline): SGHAT, FQDESV (reference sequence). V lost 2 bases, J lost 3 bases, and 7 bases lay in between. The full variable domain, with the rest looked up from reference TRBV11-1 and TRBJ2-5, is EAEVAQSPRYKITEKSQAVAFWCDPISGHATLYWYRQILGQGPELLVQFQDESVVDDSQLPKDRFSAERLKGVDSTLKIQPAELGDSAMYLCASSLSGEETQYFGPGTRLLVL.

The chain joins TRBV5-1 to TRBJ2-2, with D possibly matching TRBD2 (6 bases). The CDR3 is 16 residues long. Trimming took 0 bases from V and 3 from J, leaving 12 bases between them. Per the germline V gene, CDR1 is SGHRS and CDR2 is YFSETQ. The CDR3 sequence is CASSLGSEGYTGELFF. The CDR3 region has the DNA TGCGCCAGCAGCTTGGGCTCGGAGGGTTACACCGGGGAGCTGTTTTTT.

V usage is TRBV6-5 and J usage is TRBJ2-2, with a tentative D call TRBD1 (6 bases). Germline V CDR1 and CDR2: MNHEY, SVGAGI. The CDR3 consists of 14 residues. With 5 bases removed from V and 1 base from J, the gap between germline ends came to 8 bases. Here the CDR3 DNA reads TGTGCCAGCAGTCAGACAGGGAACACCGGGGAGCTGTTTTTT. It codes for CASSQTGNTGELFF.

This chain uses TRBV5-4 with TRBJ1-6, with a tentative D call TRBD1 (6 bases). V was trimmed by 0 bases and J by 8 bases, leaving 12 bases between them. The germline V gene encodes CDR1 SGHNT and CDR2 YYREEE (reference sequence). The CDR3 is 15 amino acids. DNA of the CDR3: TGTGCCAGCAGCTTGGGGGGGCCGGGTGATTCACCCCTCCACTTT. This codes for CASSLGGPGDSPLHF.

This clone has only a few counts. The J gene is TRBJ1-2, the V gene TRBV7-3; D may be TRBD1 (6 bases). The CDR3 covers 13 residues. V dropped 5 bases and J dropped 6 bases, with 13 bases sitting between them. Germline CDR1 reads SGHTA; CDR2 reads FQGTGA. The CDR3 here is CASSPGGRDGYTF. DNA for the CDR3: TGTGCCAGCAGCCCGGGGGGGCGGGATGGCTACACCTTC.

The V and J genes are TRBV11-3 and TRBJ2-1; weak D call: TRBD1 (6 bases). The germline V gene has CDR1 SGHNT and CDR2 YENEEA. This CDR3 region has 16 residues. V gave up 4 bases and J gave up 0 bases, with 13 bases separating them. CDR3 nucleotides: TGTGCCAGCAGCTCCCGGGACATAGGCTCCTACAATGAGCAGTTCTTC. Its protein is CASSSRDIGSYNEQFF. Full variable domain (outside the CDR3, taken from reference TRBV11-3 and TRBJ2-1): EAGVVQSPRYKIIEKKQPVAFWCNPISGHNTLYWYLQNLGQGPELLIRYENEEAVDDSQLPKDRFSAERLKGVDSTLKIQPAELGDSAVYLCASSSRDIGSYNEQFFGPGTRLTVL.

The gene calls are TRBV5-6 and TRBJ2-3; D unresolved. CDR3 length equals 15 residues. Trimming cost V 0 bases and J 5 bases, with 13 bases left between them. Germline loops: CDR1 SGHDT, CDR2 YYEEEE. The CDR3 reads CASSLGATIIDTQYF. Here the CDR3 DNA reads TGTGCCAGCAGCTTGGGTGCGACAATCATAGATACGCAGTATTTT.

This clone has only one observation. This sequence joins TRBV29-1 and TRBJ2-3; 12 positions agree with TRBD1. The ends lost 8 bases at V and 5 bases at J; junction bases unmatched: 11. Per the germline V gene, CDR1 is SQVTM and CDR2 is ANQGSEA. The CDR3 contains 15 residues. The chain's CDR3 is CSLSGTGGFEDTQYF. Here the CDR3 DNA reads TGCAGCTTATCCGGGACAGGGGGCTTTGAAGATACGCAGTATTTT.

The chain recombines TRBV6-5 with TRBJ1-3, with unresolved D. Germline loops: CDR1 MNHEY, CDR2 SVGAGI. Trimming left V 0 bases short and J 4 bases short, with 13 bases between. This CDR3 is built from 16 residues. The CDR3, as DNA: TGTGCCAGCAGTTACTCGAACGGGGTTGCAGGAAACACCATATATTTT. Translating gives CASSYSNGVAGNTIYF.

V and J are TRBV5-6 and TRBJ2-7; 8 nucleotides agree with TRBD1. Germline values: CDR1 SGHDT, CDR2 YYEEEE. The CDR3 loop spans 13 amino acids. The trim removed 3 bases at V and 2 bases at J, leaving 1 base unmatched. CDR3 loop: CASSWGQAYEQYF. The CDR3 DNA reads TGTGCCAGCAGCTGGGGACAGGCCTACGAGCAGTACTTC.

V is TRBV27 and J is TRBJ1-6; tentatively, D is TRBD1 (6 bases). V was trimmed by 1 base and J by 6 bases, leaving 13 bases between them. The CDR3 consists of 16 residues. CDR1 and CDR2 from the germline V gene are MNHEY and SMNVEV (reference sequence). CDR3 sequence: CASSLFGGLSNSPLHF. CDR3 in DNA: TGTGCCAGCAGTTTATTTGGGGGGCTGAGTAATTCACCCCTCCACTTT.

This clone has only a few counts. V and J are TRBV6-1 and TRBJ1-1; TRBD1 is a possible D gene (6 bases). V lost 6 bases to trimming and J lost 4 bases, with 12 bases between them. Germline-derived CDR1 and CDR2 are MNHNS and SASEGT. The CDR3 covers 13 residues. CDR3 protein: CASREGGSTEAFF. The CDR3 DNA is TGTGCCAGCAGAGAGGGGGGGAGCACTGAAGCTTTCTTT.

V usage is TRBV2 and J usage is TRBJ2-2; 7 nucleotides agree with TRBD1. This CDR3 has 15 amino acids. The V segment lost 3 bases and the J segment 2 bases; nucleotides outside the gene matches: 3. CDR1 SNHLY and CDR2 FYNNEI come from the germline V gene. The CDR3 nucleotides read TGTGCCAGCAGTGAGAGGGGGCTTAACACCGGGGAGCTGTTTTTT. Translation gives CASSERGLNTGELFF.

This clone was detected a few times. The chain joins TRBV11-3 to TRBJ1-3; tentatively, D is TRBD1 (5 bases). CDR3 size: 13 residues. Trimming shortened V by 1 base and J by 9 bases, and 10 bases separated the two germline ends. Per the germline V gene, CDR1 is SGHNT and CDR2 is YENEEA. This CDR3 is CASSLASGTTIYF. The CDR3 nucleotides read TGTGCCAGCAGCTTAGCGTCCGGGACCACCATATATTTT.

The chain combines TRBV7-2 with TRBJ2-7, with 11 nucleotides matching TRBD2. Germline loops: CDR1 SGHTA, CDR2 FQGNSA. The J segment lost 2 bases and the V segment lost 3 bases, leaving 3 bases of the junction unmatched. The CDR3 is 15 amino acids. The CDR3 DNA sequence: TGTGCCAGCAGCTTGGGACTAGCGGAAACCTACGAGCAGTACTTC. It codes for CASSLGLAETYEQYF.

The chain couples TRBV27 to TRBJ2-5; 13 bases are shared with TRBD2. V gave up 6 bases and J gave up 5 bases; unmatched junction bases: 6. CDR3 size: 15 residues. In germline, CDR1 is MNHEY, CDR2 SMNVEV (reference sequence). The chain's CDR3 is CASRGLAGSVETQYF. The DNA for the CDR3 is TGTGCCAGCAGGGGACTAGCGGGGTCCGTGGAGACCCAGTACTTC.

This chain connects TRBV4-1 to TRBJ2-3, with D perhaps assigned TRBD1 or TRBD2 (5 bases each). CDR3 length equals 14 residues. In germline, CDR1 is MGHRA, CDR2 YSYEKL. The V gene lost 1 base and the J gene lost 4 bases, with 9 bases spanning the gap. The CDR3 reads CASSQGGAPDTQYF. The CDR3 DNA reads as TGCGCCAGCAGCCAAGGAGGGGCCCCAGATACGCAGTATTTT.

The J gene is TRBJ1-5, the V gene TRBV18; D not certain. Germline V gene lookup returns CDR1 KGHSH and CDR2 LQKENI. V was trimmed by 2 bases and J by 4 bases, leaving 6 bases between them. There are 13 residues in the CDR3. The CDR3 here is CASSPTANQPQHF. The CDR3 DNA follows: TGTGCCAGCTCACCAACAGCAAATCAGCCCCAGCATTTT.

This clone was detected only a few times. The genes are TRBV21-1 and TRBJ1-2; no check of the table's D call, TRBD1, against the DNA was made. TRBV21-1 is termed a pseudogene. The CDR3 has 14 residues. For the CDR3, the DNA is TGTGCCAGCAGCGAGTCCGGGACAGGGGGCGGCTACACCTTC. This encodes CASSESGTGGGYTF.

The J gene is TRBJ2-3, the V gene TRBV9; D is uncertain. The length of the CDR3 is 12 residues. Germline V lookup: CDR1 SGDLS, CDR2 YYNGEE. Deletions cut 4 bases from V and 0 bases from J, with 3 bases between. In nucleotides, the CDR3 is TGTGCCAGCAGCCTTAGCACAGATACGCAGTATTTT. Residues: CASSLSTDTQYF.

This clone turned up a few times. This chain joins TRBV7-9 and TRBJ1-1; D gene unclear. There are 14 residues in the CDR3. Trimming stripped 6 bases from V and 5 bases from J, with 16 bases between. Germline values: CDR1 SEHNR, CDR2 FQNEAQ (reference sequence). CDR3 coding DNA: TGTGCCAGCAGGGAAAAAGGCGGCGAGACTGAAGCTTTCTTT. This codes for CASREKGGETEAFF.

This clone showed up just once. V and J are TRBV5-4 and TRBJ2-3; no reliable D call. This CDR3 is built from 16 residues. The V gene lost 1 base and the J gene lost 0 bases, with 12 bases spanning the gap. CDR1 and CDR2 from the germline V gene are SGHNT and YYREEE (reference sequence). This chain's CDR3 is CASSLSLRQSTDTQYF. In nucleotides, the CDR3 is TGTGCCAGCAGCTTGTCTTTGCGGCAGAGCACAGATACGCAGTATTTT.

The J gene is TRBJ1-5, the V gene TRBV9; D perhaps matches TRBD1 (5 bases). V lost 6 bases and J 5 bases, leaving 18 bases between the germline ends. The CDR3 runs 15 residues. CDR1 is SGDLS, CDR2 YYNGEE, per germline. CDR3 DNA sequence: TGTGCCAGCAACCCTTCCGGGACTTTTTATCAGCCCCAGCATTTT. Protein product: CASNPSGTFYQPQHF.

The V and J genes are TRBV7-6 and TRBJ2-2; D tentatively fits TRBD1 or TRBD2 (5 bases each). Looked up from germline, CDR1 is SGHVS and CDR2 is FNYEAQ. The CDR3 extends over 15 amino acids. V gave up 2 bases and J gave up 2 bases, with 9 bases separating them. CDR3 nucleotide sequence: TGTGCCAGCAGCTTACGGGGACCAAACACCGGGGAGCTGTTTTTT. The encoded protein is CASSLRGPNTGELFF.